This is a list of T cell receptor beta chains from one sample in a study of blood T cell repertoires in COVID-19. Produced via immunoSEQ multiplex PCR; TCRdb's table is partial and in-frame only. The table records some 150,000 clones, 60% to 85% of them present only once. Sequencing was done on a sample of peripheral blood. These receptors all stem from a man in his fifties with active or convalescent COVID-19. CDR3s include the opening cysteine and the closing phenylalanine or tryptophan. D genes are given only for firm matches. Only part of the rows carry a size: once, few, many, or a class if the clone is expanded.

>TRBV15|-|TRBJ2-1|-
TGTGCCACCAGCAGAGGGGTCCGAGGCGAGCAGTTCTTC
CATSRGVRGEQFF
>TRBV24-1|-|TRBJ2-7|-
TGTGCCACCAGTGATCCTGGACGGGGCTCCTACGAGCAGTACTTC
CATSDPGRGSYEQYF
>TRBV27|-|TRBJ1-6|TRBD1
TGTGCCAGCAGGTGGACAGGAAGGGATTCACCCCTCCACTTT
CASRWTGRDSPLHF
>TRBV6-5|once|TRBJ1-4|-
TGTGCCAGCAGCCGCCCGGGCGGGGTTGAAAAACTGTTTTTT
CASSRPGGVEKLFF
>TRBV9|-|TRBJ1-1|-
TGTGCCAGCAGCGTGAGGGCTTACACTGAAGCTTTCTTT
CASSVRAYTEAFF
>TRBV28|-|TRBJ1-5|-
TGTGGGGGAGGGGATAGCAATCAGCCCCAGCATTTT
CGGGDSNQPQHF
>TRBV7-6|-|TRBJ1-2|-
TGTGCCAGCAGTGGTGCCTCGGGGAGCGGCTACACCTTC
CASSGASGSGYTF
>TRBV6-6|-|TRBJ1-1|TRBD1
TGTGCCAGCAGTTACACCATGGGACAGGGAACTGAAGCTTTCTTT
CASSYTMGQGTEAFF
>TRBV19|-|TRBJ1-1|-
TGTGCCAGTAGTCCAGGGAAGAACACTGAAGCTTTCTTT
CASSPGKNTEAFF
>TRBV28|-|TRBJ2-7|-
TGTGCCAGCAGTTTAAGATGGCGGGTCTACGAGCAGTACTTC
CASSLRWRVYEQYF
>TRBV27|-|TRBJ2-1|-
TGTGCCAGCAGTTTATCGCCCAGGGGCCATGAGCAGTTCTTC
CASSLSPRGHEQFF
>TRBV6-1|-|TRBJ2-7|TRBD1
TGTGCCAGCAGTGGTGGACAGGGGGCAGTCTCCTACGAGCAGTACTTC
CASSGGQGAVSYEQYF
>TRBV19|few|TRBJ1-4|-
TGTGCCAGTTCCATAAACGGTGGCGGAGAAAAACTGTTTTTT
CASSINGGGEKLFF
>TRBV7-2|-|TRBJ1-6|TRBD1
TGTGCCAGCAGCTTAGGTCAGGGGGGTTCACCCCTCCACTTT
CASSLGQGGSPLHF